A selection of T cell receptor beta chains follows, all from one sample in a study of blood T cells in healthy people across ages. Via MiXCR, TCRdb re-called the 5' RACE reads, giving one row per CDR3 protein. Of some 560,000 distinct CDR3 sequences in the sample, roughly a quarter were seen once. These data also formed part of another study, on T cells of mothers and their children.

The sample taken for sequencing was blood. Receptor source: a boy aged 2-15 years in good health. Both conserved end residues are part of each CDR3. D genes are given only for firm matches. A clone size is listed for some rows: how often the clone was seen (once, few, many), or a class if it is expanded.

CDR3 | DNA | J | size | V | D
CASSNRLDSYEQCF | TGTGCCAGCAGCAATAGGTTAGACTCCTACGAGCAGTGCTTC | TRBJ2-7 | - | TRBV12-3/TRBV12-4 | -
CASGLVSRGLAGDRTSKYF | TGTGCTAGTGGTTTGGTATCAAGAGGACTAGCGGGGGACCGTACGAGCAAGTACTTC | TRBJ2-7 | few | TRBV12-5 | TRBD2
CASSPGQALATNEKLFF | TGTGCCAGCAGTCCCGGACAGGCACTTGCAACTAATGAAAAACTGTTTTTT | TRBJ1-4 | - | TRBV12-3/TRBV12-4 | TRBD1
CSVEPREQYF | TGCAGCGTTGAACCACGCGAGCAGTACTTC | TRBJ2-7 | - | TRBV29-1 | -
CASSNWTDPYNEQFF | TGTGCCAGCAGCAACTGGACAGACCCCTACAATGAGCAGTTCTTC | TRBJ2-1 | - | TRBV21-1 | -
CASRELETQYF | TGCGCCAGCAGGGAGTTGGAGACCCAGTACTTC | TRBJ2-5 | few | TRBV5-1 | -
CSARGPGTEIYNEQFF | TGCAGTGCTAGAGGACCAGGGACAGAGATATACAATGAGCAGTTCTTC | TRBJ2-1 | - | TRBV20-1 | TRBD1
CSARGGGARITEQFF | TGCAGTGCTAGAGGCGGGGGGGCCAGGATAACTGAGCAGTTCTTC | TRBJ2-1 | many | TRBV20-1 | TRBD2
CASSQRTSGRLHNEQFF | TGCGCCAGCAGCCAACGGACTAGCGGGAGGTTGCACAATGAGCAGTTCTTC | TRBJ2-1 | - | TRBV4-1 | TRBD2
CASSLPPRGEQFF | TGTGCCAGCAGCTTACCCCCTAGGGGAGAGCAGTTCTTC | TRBJ2-1 | few | TRBV7-9 | -
CASSQIRDSQETQYF | TGTGCCAGCAGCCAAATCCGCGACAGTCAAGAGACCCAGTACTTC | TRBJ2-5 | - | TRBV3-1 | -
CATSPGETQYF | TGTGCCACCAGCCCGGGAGAGACCCAGTACTTC | TRBJ2-5 | - | TRBV15 | -
CASSQAGSGSPLHF | TGTGCCAGCAGCCAGGCCGGTTCGGGTTCACCCCTCCACTTT | TRBJ1-6 | - | TRBV3-1 | -
CASTLYDRDHSPLHF | TGCGCCAGCACCCTTTACGACAGGGATCATTCACCCCTCCACTTT | TRBJ1-6 | few | TRBV5-1 | TRBD1